The clone carrying this TCR beta chain was seen once. Its antigen is unknown. The data were obtained in a study of a mutant IDH1 vaccine in newly diagnosed glioma. Whole-study context: Patients were started on vaccination 4-6 weeks after radiotherapy alone, or with temozolomide cycles. Most had both radiotherapy and temozolomide beforehand; others had only one.

Study observations and caveats: Researchers report vaccine-induced immune responses in roughly 93% of patients.

CDR3 length equals 15 residues. Trimming stripped 0 bases from V and 2 bases from J, with 11 bases between. Germline CDR1 is WNHNN and CDR2 is SYGVQD (reference sequence). Time point in this sample: week 5, during vaccination. Doses of 300 ug of mutant IDH1 20-mer peptide were given with topical imiquimod. Donors harbored newly found WHO grade 3 or 4 IDH1-mutant, ATRX-lost astrocytomas. Measured with immunoSEQ multiplex PCR; TCRdb has only the in-frame clones, and not every one. Found here are about 38,000 clones, more than 75% of them singletons; the top ten hold around 6%. This chain joins TRBV10-1 and TRBJ2-7, with a possible D match to TRBD1 (5 bases). This receptor was obtained from a man aged 40-49 years with glioma. Sample: PBMCs, taken from a glioma patient whose treatment included an IDH1 peptide vaccine. In nucleotides, the CDR3 is TGCGCCAGCAGTGAGTCCGGCAGGGAACCCTACGAGCAGTACTTC. Protein: CASSESGREPYEQYF.